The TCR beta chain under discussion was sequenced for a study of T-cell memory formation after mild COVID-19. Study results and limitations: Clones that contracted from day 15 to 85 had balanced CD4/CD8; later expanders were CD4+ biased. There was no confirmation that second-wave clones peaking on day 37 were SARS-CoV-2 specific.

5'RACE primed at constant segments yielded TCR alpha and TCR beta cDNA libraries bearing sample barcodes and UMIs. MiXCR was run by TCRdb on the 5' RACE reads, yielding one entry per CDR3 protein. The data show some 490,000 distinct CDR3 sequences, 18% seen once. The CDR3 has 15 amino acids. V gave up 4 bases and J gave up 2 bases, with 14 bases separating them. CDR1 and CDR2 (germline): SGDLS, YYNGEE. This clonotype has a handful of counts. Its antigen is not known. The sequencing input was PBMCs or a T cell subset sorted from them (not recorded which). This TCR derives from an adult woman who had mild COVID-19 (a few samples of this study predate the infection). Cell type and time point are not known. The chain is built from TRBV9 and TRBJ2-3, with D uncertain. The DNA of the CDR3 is TGTGCCAGCAGCCCCTCTGTCTGGGTCACAGATACGCAGTATTTT. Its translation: CASSPSVWVTDTQYF.